A selection of T cell receptor beta chains follows, all from one sample in a study of beta chain features in type 1 diabetes. Clones were read by immunoSEQ multiplex PCR, and TCRdb kept only the in-frame ones, dropping some. The sample lists about 15,000 clones; 69% were seen once. The sequencing input was Tregs from blood. These receptors all come from a man aged 25 to 40 with type 1 diabetes. CDR3s leave out the opening cysteine and the closing phenylalanine or tryptophan. Each record gives: V gene, J gene, CDR3 protein.

>TRBV5-4|TRBJ2-3
ASSPGLAGAPDTDTQY
>TRBV7-9|TRBJ1-4
ASSLQGDTNEKLF
>TRBV19|TRBJ2-5
ASSISAQGETQY
>TRBV2|TRBJ2-7
ASSERQGYEQY
>TRBV25-1|TRBJ2-2
ASSQGLALTGELF
>TRBV9|TRBJ2-2
ASSPAPGSPGELF
>TRBV4-1|TRBJ2-1
ASSQDQTGRNEQF
>TRBV6-5|TRBJ2-1
ASSGQYSSYNEQF
>TRBV7-2|TRBJ2-1
ASSLGLPPDNEQF
>TRBV5-5|TRBJ1-6
ASTLGQLNSPLH
>TRBV6-1|TRBJ2-3
ASKHTTDTQY
>TRBV29-1|TRBJ1-1
SVSGQGMNTEAF
>TRBV9|TRBJ2-7
ASSARQGSYEQY
>TRBV6-1|TRBJ2-7
ASSGGPGMEQY
>TRBV11-1|TRBJ2-1
ASSLELAGDNEQF
>TRBV7-2|TRBJ2-7
ASSLHRGGEVTYEQY
>TRBV5-1|TRBJ1-4
ASSLGGSNEKLF
>TRBV6-6|TRBJ2-1
ASSYSGGGYNEQF
>TRBV6-1|TRBJ1-6
ASSGPGVGQGSPLH
>TRBV6-5|TRBJ2-7
ASSYSAGNPHEQY
>TRBV11-3|TRBJ2-3
ASSSHVDTQY
>TRBV19|TRBJ1-1
ASRHQGGNTEAF
>TRBV5-1|TRBJ1-1
ASSLVGHLNTEAF
>TRBV27|TRBJ1-5
ASSLAPGGNQPQH
>TRBV29-1|TRBJ2-1
SVAGGYNEQF
>TRBV18|TRBJ2-2
ASSPELLAATGELF
>TRBV11-3|TRBJ2-3
ASNGGGTDTQY
>TRBV6-5|TRBJ2-1
ASSYTGQGTEQF
>TRBV10-3|TRBJ2-5
AISAGLAGTNQETQY
>TRBV7-2|TRBJ2-3
ASSLAASGVDTQY
>TRBV5-1|TRBJ2-3
ASRPGLAGFTYTQY
>TRBV27|TRBJ1-1
ASSSPQKNTEAF
>TRBV2|TRBJ2-5
ASSEIGGASETQY
>TRBV29-1|TRBJ1-5
SVAEGPESAQH
>TRBV11-2|TRBJ1-1
ASSSTGVGNTEAF
>TRBV6-5|TRBJ1-2
ASSSGQGILLYGYT
>TRBV6-1|TRBJ2-1
ATKTGLDYNEQF
>TRBV6-5|TRBJ2-7
ASSSLSTSGRGEQY
>TRBV4-1|TRBJ2-7
ASSQVPGSVEQY
>TRBV2|TRBJ1-5
ASSDQGTNQPQH
>TRBV10-3|TRBJ1-1
AISRSAGNTEAF
>TRBV18|TRBJ1-1
ASSPMTGAPEAF
>TRBV5-1|TRBJ2-7
ASSLESGGGEQY
>TRBV27|TRBJ2-7
ASSWTGQAYEQY
>TRBV4-2|TRBJ1-1
ASRRQENTEAF
>TRBV6-5|TRBJ2-7
ASSRRQGASGEQY
>TRBV5-1|TRBJ1-5
ASSLGQGVNQPQH
>TRBV2|TRBJ2-7
ASSGQGRYEQY
>TRBV7-9|TRBJ2-1
ASSSQGYEQF
>TRBV5-1|TRBJ2-2
ASMGTSGGSGGELF
>TRBV6-5|TRBJ2-1
ASSYGLYNEQF
>TRBV5-4|TRBJ2-2
ASSPGLVVGELF
>TRBV7-9|TRBJ1-2
ASSLGPDRVGGYT